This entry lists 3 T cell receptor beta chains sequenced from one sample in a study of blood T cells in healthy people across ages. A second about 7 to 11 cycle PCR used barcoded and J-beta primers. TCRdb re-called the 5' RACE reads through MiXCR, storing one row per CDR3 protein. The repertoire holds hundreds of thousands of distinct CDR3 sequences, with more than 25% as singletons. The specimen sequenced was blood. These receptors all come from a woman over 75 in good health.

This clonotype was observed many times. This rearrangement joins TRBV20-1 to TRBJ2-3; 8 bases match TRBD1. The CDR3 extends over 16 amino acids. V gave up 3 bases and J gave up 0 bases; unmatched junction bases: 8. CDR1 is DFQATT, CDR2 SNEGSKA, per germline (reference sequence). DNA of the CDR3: TGCAGTGCTAGTTCTCGGGACAGGTGGAGCACAGATACGCAGTATTTT. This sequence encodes CSASSRDRWSTDTQYF.

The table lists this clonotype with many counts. The CDR3 is CASSPGSGDYTF. The CDR3 nucleotides are TGTGCCAGCAGTCCGGGGTCCGGCGACTACACCTTC. The V gene is TRBV6-2 or TRBV6-3, the J gene TRBJ1-2; no definite D call. This CDR3 contains 12 residues. Germline lookup yields CDR1 MNHEY and CDR2 SVGEGT. Trimming cost V 5 bases and J 10 bases, with 14 bases left between them.

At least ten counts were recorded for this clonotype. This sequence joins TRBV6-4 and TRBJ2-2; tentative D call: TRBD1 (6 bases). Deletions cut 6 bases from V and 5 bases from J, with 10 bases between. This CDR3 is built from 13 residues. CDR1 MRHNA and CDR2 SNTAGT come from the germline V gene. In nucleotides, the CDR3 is TGTGCCAGCAGCAGGGGACAAACCGGGGAGCTGTTTTTT. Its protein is CASSRGQTGELFF.